This note documents a single T cell receptor beta chain sequence. These data belong to a study of blood T cell repertoires in COVID-19. Study background: Acute and convalescent COVID-19 specimens originated in the United States, Italy and Spain.

The CDR3 consists of 17 residues. V was cut by 1 base and J by 1 base, with 17 bases left in between. Germline V CDR1 and CDR2: SGHRS, YFSETQ. Sequencing used immunoSEQ multiplex PCR; TCRdb keeps in-frame clones, though not all of them. Of some 340,000 clones in the sample, 90% were seen once. Material: PBMCs or T cells enriched from blood (not recorded which). This rearrangement joins TRBV5-1 to TRBJ1-1, with D hard to call. The source is a woman aged 30 to 39 who had been exposed to COVID-19. CDR3 in DNA: TGCGCCAGCAGCTTGTTCAGGCATGGCGCGAGGAACACTGAAGCTTTCTTT. It codes for CASSLFRHGARNTEAFF.